A single sample gave rise to the 8 T cell receptor beta chains below, sequenced in a study of OX40 agonist ivuxolimab in advanced cancers. Data came from immunoSEQ multiplex PCR; TCRdb stores just in-frame clones and leaves some out. The table lists 25,000 to 35,000 clones, about 74% of them singletons, with 9.5% to 15% in the top ten. The source material was CD4+ or CD8+ T cells sorted from blood, sampled in a trial of the OX40 agonist ivuxolimab. These receptors were taken from an adult with an advanced solid tumor such as melanoma, head and neck, liver or kidney cancer.

The CDR3 sequence: CASSLDWGQPQHF. The CDR3 DNA is TGTGCCAGCAGCTTAGATTGGGGTCAGCCCCAGCATTTT. The chain recombines TRBV7-8 with TRBJ1-5; D gene ambiguous. CDR3 length: 13 residues. In germline, CDR1 is SGHVS, CDR2 FQNEAQ. Trimming cost V 1 base and J 6 bases, with 7 bases left between them.

This clone was detected only once. The chain combines TRBV15 with TRBJ1-3, with D perhaps TRBD1 (6 bases). In germline, CDR1 is LNHNV, CDR2 YYDKDF (reference sequence). There are 18 residues in the CDR3. V was cut by 1 base and J by 4 bases, with 20 bases left in between. The CDR3 region is CATSRVMLTGSKGNTIYF. In DNA, the CDR3 is TGTGCCACCAGCAGAGTAATGTTGACAGGCTCGAAGGGAAACACCATATATTTT.

V is TRBV5-1 and J is TRBJ1-5; 7 bases fit TRBD1. In germline, CDR1 is SGHRS, CDR2 YFSETQ. V lost 0 bases, J lost 8 bases, and 5 bases stayed unmatched. This CDR3 is 14 amino acids long. The CDR3 spells CASSLEGGKEPQHF. The CDR3 DNA sequence: TGCGCCAGCAGCTTGGAAGGGGGCAAGGAGCCCCAGCATTTT.

V usage is TRBV6-1 and J usage is TRBJ1-1; D ambiguous. Germline loops: CDR1 MNHNS, CDR2 SASEGT. This CDR3 is 11 amino acids long. V lost 2 bases and J 5 bases, leaving 3 bases between the germline ends. CDR3 loop: CASSELTEAFF. The CDR3 DNA reads as TGTGCCAGCAGTGAATTAACTGAAGCTTTCTTT.

The rearrangement joins TRBV25-1 to TRBJ1-1; TRBD1 is a possible D gene (5 bases). V lost 3 bases and J 3 bases, leaving 8 bases between the germline ends. The CDR3 covers 13 residues. CDR1 MGHDK and CDR2 SYGVNS come from the germline V gene. The CDR3 region is CASSEGGDTEAFF. The CDR3 DNA is TGTGCCAGCAGTGAGGGGGGTGACACTGAAGCTTTCTTT.

The V gene is TRBV28, the J gene TRBJ1-2; tentatively, D is TRBD1 (5 bases). This CDR3 is built from 12 residues. Germline CDR1 is MDHEN and CDR2 is SYDVKM. Trimming cost V 9 bases and J 0 bases, with 8 bases left between them. CDR3 sequence reads: CASSQANYGYTF. In DNA form, the CDR3 reads TGTGCCAGTTCACAGGCTAACTATGGCTACACCTTC.

The V gene is TRBV5-6, the J gene TRBJ1-2; 7 nucleotides match TRBD1. Per germline, CDR1 SGHDT and CDR2 YYEEEE. The ends lost 6 bases at V and 3 bases at J; junction bases unmatched: 14. This CDR3 is built from 16 residues. CDR3 bases: TGTGCCAGCAATAAAAAAAAGACAGGGTGGGACTATGGCTACACCTTC. It specifies CASNKKKTGWDYGYTF.

J is TRBJ2-2 and V is TRBV19; 7 bases are shared with TRBD2. Trimming cost V 5 bases and J 5 bases; bases outside gene matches: 5. Germline V gives CDR1 LNHDA, CDR2 SQIVND (reference sequence). The CDR3 contains 14 residues. The CDR3 nucleotides are TGTGCCAGTAGTCTAAGGGGAGGGACCGGGGAGCTGTTTTTT. Amino acids: CASSLRGGTGELFF.